This TCR beta chain is drawn from a study of blood T cell repertoires in COVID-19 (dated by TCRdb to 2018 to 2020). Study-level background: Samples covering the acute and convalescent phases of COVID-19 were provided by collaborators in the United States, Italy and Spain. The prospective study material was composed of cDNA or gDNA derived from T cells, B-cell-depleted T cells, or PBMCs. The dataset comprised deeply sampled blood TCRbeta repertoires from subjects exposed to, actively infected with, or recovered from COVID-19. The repertoires were released in a freely available public database intended as a resource for research on the immune response to SARS-CoV-2. The samples were drawn from the first 160 participants of the ongoing ImmuneRACE study and from under 1,500 subjects provided by 6 global collaborators. Sample metadata almost always included a de-identified subject ID, COVID-19 status, age in years and sex. Where available, HLA class I and class II types were obtained from metadata supplied by the sample provider rather than from assay-based typing. Overall study outcomes, separate from this receptor: The quantity of clinical and demographic metadata differed by source and by participant and was supplied without curation.

In regard to this clone: The antigen this receptor binds is unknown. No much larger clonotype is one base removed from it; base qualities were not supplied.

Each collaborating institution followed its own protocols to collect whole blood in K2EDTA tubes. Collaborator samples were shipped for TCRbeta analysis as frozen whole blood, isolated PBMCs, or DNA extracted from either sample type. TCRbeta CDR3 regions were amplified from genomic DNA by means of the immunoSEQ Assay, a bias-controlled multiplex PCR. As for how the authors treated the data: Nucleated cell counts per sample were estimated from amplification of reference gene primers within the assay. To quantify the absolute abundance of each unique TCRbeta CDR3 rearrangement, sequence reads were collapsed and filtered. Productive Simpson clonality was computed per sample as the square root of Simpson's diversity index over productive rearrangements. Imported from immuneACCESS, the table was reduced by TCRdb to in-frame sequences with V and J called. These copies leave out some clones; in studies compared against another copy, an unresolved V gene accounts for under half, and the cause of the remainder is not known. The D gene and trimming were derived from the DNA, and the V and J assignments and clone size from that table. In this sample the table shows around 230,000 clones, around nine tenths of which occur a single time. The top ten clones comprise around 0.72% of the sample.

The germline V gene gives CDR1 as SGHAT and CDR2 as FQNNGV. The trim is 0 bases for V and 0 bases for J, with a gap of 14 bases between the germline ends. Including cysteine and phenylalanine, the CDR3 has 17 amino acids. The sequence is cut down to CDR3 DNA, 51 bases in frame from base 1. The sequence was collected from a man in his forties with acute or convalescent COVID-19. The V gene is TRBV11-2 and the J gene is TRBJ2-5, with a tentative D gene TRBD1 over 6 matching bases. Sequencing used peripheral blood. The CDR3 sequence is CASSLDPRTAYQETQYF. Read as DNA, the sequence is TGTGCCAGCAGCTTAGATCCCCGGACAGCCTACCAAGAGACCCAGTACTTC.